What follows is one T cell receptor (beta chain) and its context. The target antigen is unknown. PCR amplification relied on 60 Vbeta primers (plus 13 Jbeta primers). Assay: immunoSEQ multiplex PCR; the TCRdb copy retains only in-frame clones and omits some. The sample lists fewer than 150,000 clones; approximately 80% were seen once. These data are taken from a study of cytomegalovirus exposure and HLA in healthy donors. General study findings and limits: Among the most significant clusters, several appeared linked to common viral pathogens in a later analysis. An analysis that was carried out later associated 15,000 to 20,000 TCR beta sequences with HLA alleles at 0.05 false discovery rate.

The CDR3 loop spans 18 amino acids. The ends were cut back, 7 bases at V and 3 bases at J, with 27 bases in the middle. Germline V gives CDR1 ENHRY, CDR2 SYGVKD. This clonotype was sampled from a male donor in good health and CMV-seronegative. The source material was PBMCs. The V gene is TRBV10-3, the J gene TRBJ1-2; possible D gene TRBD1, 6 bases. The CDR3 nucleotides read TGTGCCATCAATAGCCCGAGTGGGACAACAGGTTCTCACTATGGCTACACCTTC. It codes for CAINSPSGTTGSHYGYTF.